This TCR beta chain was retrieved from a study of blood T cell repertoires in COVID-19. Study-wide background: Specimens from acute and convalescent COVID-19 originated in the United States, Italy and Spain. The analysed material was cDNA or gDNA that came from T cells, B-cell-depleted T cells, or PBMCs.

Per germline, CDR1 LNHDA and CDR2 SQIVND (reference sequence). Losses at the gene ends were 10 bases for V and 2 bases for J; bases not matched to a gene: 6. The CDR3 is 14 amino acids. Authors' analysis steps: Using reference gene primer amplification, nucleated cell counts were estimated. Here immunoSEQ multiplex PCR was the method, and the copy in TCRdb shows in-frame clones only, minus some. From that table come the V and J calls and clone size; the DNA was used to work out D and trimming. This repertoire shows around 260,000 clones, around 86% found once; its top ten account for over 7.5%. V usage is TRBV19 and J usage is TRBJ1-2; 11 nucleotides agree with TRBD1. The sample consisted of peripheral blood. The sequence was collected from a man aged 35 to 55 who had recovered from COVID-19. CDR3 protein: CATQRDRGNYGYTF. In DNA, the CDR3 is TGTGCCACCCAGAGGGACAGGGGGAACTATGGCTACACCTTC.